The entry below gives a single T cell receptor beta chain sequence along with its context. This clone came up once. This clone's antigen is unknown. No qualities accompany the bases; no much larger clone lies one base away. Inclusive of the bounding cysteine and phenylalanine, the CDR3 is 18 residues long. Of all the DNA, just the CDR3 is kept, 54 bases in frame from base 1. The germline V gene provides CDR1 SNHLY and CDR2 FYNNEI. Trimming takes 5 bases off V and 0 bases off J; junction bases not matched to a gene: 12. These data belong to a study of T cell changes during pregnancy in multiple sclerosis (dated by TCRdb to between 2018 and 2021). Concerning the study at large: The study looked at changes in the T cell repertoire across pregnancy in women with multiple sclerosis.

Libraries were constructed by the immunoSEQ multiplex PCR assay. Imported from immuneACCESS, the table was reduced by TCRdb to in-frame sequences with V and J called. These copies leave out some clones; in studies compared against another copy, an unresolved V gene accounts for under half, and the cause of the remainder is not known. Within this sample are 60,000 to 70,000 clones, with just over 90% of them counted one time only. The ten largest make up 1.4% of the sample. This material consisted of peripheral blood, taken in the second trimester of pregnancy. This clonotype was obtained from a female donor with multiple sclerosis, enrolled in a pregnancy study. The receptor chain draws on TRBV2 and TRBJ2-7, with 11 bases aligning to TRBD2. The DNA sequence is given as TGTGCCAGCAGTCTCGGTGTGACTAGCGGGGCTAACTCCTACGAGCAGTACTTC. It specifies CASSLGVTSGANSYEQYF.